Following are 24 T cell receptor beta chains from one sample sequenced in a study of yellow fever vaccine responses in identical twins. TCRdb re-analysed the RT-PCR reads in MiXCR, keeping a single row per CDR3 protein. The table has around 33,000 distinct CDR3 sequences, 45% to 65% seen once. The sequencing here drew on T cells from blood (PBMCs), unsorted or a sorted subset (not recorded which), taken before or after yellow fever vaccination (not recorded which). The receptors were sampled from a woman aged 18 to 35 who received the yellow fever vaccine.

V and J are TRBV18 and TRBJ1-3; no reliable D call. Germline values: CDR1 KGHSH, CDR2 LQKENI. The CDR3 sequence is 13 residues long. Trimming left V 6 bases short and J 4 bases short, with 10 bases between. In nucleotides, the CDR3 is TGTGCCAGCTCGCCGGCAAAAGGAAACACCATATATTTT. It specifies CASSPAKGNTIYF.

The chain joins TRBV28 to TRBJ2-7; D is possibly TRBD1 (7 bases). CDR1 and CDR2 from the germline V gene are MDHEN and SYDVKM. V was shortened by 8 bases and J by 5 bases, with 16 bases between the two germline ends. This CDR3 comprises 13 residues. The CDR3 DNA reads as TGTGCCAGCGGGCAGGGGGGTATCGACGAGCAGTACGTC. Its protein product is CASGQGGIDEQYV.

CDR3 protein: CSVGRPPEDEQYF. The CDR3 nucleotides are TGCAGTGTGGGGAGGCCCCCCGAGGACGAGCAGTACTTC. The genes are TRBV20-1 and TRBJ2-7; tentative D call: TRBD2 (6 bases). V dropped 7 bases and J dropped 5 bases, with 18 bases sitting between them. Germline CDR1 reads DFQATT; CDR2 reads SNEGSKA (reference sequence). The CDR3 sequence is 13 residues long.

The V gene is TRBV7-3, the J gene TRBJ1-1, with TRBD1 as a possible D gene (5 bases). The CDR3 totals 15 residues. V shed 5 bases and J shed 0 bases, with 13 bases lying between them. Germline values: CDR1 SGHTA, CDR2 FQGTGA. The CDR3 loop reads CASSRQGDLNTEAFF. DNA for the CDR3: TGTGCCAGCAGCCGACAAGGGGACCTGAACACTGAAGCTTTCTTT.

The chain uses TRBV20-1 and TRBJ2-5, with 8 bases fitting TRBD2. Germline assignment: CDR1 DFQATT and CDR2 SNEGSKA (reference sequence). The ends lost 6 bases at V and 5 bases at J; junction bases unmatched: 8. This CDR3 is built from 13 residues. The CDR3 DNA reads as TGCAGTGCAATACAAAGCGGGGGTGAGACCCAGTACTTC. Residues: CSAIQSGGETQYF.

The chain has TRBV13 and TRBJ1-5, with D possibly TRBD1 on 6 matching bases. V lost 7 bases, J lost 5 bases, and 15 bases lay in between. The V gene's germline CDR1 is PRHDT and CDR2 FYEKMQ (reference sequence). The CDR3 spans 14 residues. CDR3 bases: TGTGCCAGCACCGAGGACAGCCCCGATCAGCCCCAGCATTTT. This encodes CASTEDSPDQPQHF.

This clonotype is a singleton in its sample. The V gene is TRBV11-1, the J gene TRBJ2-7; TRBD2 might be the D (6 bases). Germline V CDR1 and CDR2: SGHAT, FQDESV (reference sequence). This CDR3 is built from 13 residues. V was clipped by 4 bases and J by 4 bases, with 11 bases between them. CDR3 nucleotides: TGTGCCAGCAGCTCCCGACTAGTGTACGAGCAGTACTTC. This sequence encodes CASSSRLVYEQYF.

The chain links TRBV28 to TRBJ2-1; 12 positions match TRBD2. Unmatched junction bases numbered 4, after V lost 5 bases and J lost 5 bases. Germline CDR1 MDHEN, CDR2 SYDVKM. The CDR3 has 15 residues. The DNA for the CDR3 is TGTGCCAGCAGTAGAACTAGCGGGGGGCACAATGAGCAGTTCTTC. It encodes CASSRTSGGHNEQFF. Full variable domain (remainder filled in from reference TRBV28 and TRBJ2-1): DVKVTQSSRYLVKRTGEKVFLECVQDMDHENMFWYRQDPGLGLRLIYFSYDVKMKEKGDIPEGYSVSREKKERFSLILESASTNQTSMYLCASSRTSGGHNEQFFGPGTRLTVL.

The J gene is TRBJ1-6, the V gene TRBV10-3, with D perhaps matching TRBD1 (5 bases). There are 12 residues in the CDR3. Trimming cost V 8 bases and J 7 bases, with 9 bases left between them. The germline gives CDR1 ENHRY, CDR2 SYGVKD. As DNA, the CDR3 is TGTGCCATCGCAGGGTCAAATTCACCCCTCCACTTT. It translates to CAIAGSNSPLHF.

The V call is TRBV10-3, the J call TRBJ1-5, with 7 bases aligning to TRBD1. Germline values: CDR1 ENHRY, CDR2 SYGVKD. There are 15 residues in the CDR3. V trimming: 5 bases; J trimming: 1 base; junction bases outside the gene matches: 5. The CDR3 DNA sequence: TGTGCCATCAGTCATAACAGGGGAAGCAATCAGCCCCAGCATTTT. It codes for CAISHNRGSNQPQHF.

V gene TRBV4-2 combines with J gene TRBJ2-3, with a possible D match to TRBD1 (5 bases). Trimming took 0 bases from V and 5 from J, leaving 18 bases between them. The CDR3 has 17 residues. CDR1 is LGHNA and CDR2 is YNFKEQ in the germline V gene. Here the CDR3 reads CASSQDQVRQGLDTQYF. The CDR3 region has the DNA TGTGCCAGCAGCCAAGATCAGGTTAGGCAGGGCTTAGATACGCAGTATTTT.

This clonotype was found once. CDR3 sequence reads: CASSLSAGDQETQYF. CDR3 sequence (DNA): TGTGCCAGCAGCTTGTCAGCGGGGGATCAGGAGACCCAGTACTTC. This chain joins TRBV11-1 and TRBJ2-5; TRBD2 agrees at 8 bases. J lost 5 bases, V lost 3 bases, and 8 bases had no gene match. The CDR3 is 15 amino acids. Germline V gives CDR1 SGHAT, CDR2 FQDESV (reference sequence).

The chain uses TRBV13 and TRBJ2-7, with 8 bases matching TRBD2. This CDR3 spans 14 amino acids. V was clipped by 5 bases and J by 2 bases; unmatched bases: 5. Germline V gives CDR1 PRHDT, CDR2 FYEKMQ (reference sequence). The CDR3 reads CASSRLAPTYEQYF. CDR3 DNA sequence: TGTGCCAGCAGCCGACTAGCGCCCACCTACGAGCAGTACTTC.

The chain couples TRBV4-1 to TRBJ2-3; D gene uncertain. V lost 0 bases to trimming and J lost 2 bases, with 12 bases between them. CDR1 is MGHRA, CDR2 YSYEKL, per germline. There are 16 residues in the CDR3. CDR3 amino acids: CASSQDQADPTDTQYF. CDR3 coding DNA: TGCGCCAGCAGCCAAGATCAGGCTGACCCCACAGATACGCAGTATTTT.

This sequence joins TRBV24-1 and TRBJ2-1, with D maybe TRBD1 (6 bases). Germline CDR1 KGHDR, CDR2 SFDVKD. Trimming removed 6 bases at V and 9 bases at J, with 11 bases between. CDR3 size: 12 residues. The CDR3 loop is CATSLGRGEQFF. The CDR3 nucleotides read TGTGCCACCAGTTTGGGCAGGGGTGAGCAGTTCTTC.

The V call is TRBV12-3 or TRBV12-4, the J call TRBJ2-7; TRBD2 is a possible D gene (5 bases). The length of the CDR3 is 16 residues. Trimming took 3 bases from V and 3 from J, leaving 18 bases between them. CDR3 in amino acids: CASSLRLVGEIYEQYF. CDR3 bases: TGTGCCAGCAGTTTGCGTTTGGTGGGAGAGATCTACGAGCAGTACTTC.

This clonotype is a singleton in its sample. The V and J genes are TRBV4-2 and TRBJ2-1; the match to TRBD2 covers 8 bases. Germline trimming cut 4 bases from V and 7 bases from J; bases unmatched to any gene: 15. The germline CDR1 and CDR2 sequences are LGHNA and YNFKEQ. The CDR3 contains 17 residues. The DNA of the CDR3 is TGTGCCAGCAGCCCCGGGGCACGCGGGAGGTCGGGAAATGAGCAGTTCTTC. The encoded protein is CASSPGARGRSGNEQFF.

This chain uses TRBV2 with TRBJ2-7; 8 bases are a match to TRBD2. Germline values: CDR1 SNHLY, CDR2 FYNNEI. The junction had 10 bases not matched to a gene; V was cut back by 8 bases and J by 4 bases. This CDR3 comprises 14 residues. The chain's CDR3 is CASSGGAEPYEQYF. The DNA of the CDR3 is TGTGCCAGCTCGGGAGGGGCAGAACCATACGAGCAGTACTTC.

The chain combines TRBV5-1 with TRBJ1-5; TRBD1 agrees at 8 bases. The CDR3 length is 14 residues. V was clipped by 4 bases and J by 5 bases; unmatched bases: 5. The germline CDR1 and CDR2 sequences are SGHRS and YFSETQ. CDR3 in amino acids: CASSQGAIDQPQHF. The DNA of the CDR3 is TGCGCCAGCAGCCAGGGGGCTATTGATCAGCCCCAGCATTTT.

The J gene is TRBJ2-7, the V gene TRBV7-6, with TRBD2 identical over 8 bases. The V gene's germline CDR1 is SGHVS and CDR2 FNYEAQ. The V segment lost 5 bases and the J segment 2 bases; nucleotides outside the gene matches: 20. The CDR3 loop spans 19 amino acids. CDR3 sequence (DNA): TGTGCCAGCAGCCCCCCTCGCGCCAACCGGACTAGCCGTACCTACGAGCAGTACTTC. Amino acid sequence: CASSPPRANRTSRTYEQYF.

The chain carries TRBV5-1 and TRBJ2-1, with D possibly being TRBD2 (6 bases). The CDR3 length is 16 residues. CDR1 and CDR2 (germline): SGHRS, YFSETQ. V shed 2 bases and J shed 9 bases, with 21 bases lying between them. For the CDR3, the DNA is TGCGCCAGCAGCTTTAGTTTTGGGACTGTCTCCAGTGAGCAGTTCTTC. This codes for CASSFSFGTVSSEQFF.

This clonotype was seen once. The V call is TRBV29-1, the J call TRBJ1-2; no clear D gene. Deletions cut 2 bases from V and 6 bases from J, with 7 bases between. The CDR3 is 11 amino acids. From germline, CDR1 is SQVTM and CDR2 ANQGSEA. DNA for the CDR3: TGCAGCGTTGAACAGCAGCATGGCTACACCTTC. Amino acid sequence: CSVEQQHGYTF.

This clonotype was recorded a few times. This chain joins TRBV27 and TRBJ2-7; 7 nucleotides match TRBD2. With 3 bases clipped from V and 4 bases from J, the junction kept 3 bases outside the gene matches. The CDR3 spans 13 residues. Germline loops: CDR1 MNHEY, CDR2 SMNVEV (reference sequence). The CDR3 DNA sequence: TGTGCCAGCAGTTTCGGGACTACGTACGAGCAGTACTTC. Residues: CASSFGTTYEQYF.

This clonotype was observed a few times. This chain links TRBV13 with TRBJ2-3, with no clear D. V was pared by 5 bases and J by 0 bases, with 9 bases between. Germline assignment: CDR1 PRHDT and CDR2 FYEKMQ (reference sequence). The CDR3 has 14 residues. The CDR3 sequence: CASSPRLSTDTQYF. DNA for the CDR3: TGTGCCAGCAGCCCTCGTCTGAGCACAGATACGCAGTATTTT.